This TCR beta chain is drawn from a study of T-cell reconstitution after alpha-beta-depleted transplantation in children. Unique molecular identifiers were incorporated into the prepared TCRbeta library. TCRdb re-called the PCR reads through MiXCR, storing one row per CDR3 protein. This sample carries about 610,000 distinct CDR3 sequences, roughly a tenth of them seen once, and the ten largest clones take roughly 4%. The CDR3 extends over 15 amino acids. V was pared by 6 bases and J by 2 bases, with 16 bases between. The germline V gene has CDR1 DFQATT and CDR2 SNEGSKA (reference sequence). This clonotype was seen a few times.

The sequenced sample was PBMCs from the stem cell graft donor, obtained from the stem cell graft. The clonotype comes from a human donor who donated a stem cell graft to a child with acute myeloid leukemia. This rearrangement joins TRBV20-1 to TRBJ2-2; the D is unclear. In DNA, the CDR3 is TGCAGTGCAAAAAATCATCCGGTCAACACCGGGGAGCTGTTTTTT. Protein product: CSAKNHPVNTGELFF.